This T cell receptor beta chain was captured in a study of T cell responses to AZD1222 COVID-19 vaccine. A word on this clone: What it binds is unknown.

Germline V gene sequence: CDR1 KGHSH, CDR2 LQKENI. V lost 5 bases, J lost 0 bases, and 13 bases lay in between. CDR3 length equals 15 residues. Findings and limits, study-wide: Increased Spike-specific TCR breadth and depth were observed after two AZD1222 doses.

Method: immunoSEQ multiplex PCR; TCRdb's copy keeps in-frame clones and lacks some. Among 150,000 or so clones listed, about 89% were seen once. Source: peripheral blood, taken 28 days after the second AZD1222 dose. The sequence was obtained from an adult who received the AZD1222 COVID-19 vaccine. V gene TRBV18 combines with J gene TRBJ1-1, with D possibly TRBD1 on 6 matching bases. The DNA for the CDR3 is TGTGCCAGCTCAAAGGTCGGACAGATGAACACTGAAGCTTTCTTT. This gives the protein CASSKVGQMNTEAFF.